The 10 T cell receptor beta chains in this list originate from one sample, sequenced in a study of shared clonotypes between healthy human individuals (TCRdb year 2020). The library came from the immunoSEQ multiplex PCR assay. The table comes from immuneACCESS by way of TCRdb, which keeps in-frame sequences with V and J called. Part of the clones is missing from these tables; in studies checked, under half for an unresolved V gene and the rest for unknown reasons. The sample data list over a million clones, and around 95% of these were observed just once. The ten most abundant clones make up approximately 1.1% of the sample. The material sequenced was naive CD4+ T cells sorted from blood. What the cell subset or site label conveys for this sample: CD45RA+ positively selected. The source of these receptors is a man younger than 45 in good health.

The chain links TRBV6-6 to TRBJ2-7; D remains unclear. V lost 6 bases, J lost 3 bases, and 9 bases lay in between. The germline CDR1 and CDR2 sequences are MNHNY and SVGAGI (reference sequence). CDR3 length: 12 amino acids. The CDR3 region has the DNA TGTGCCAGCAGGGACGACCTCTACGAGCAGTACTTC. It yields the protein CASRDDLYEQYF.

The rearrangement joins TRBV2 to TRBJ2-5, with 7 positions matching TRBD2. Germline CDR1 is SNHLY and CDR2 is FYNNEI. This CDR3 is built from 13 residues. With 10 bases clipped from V and 5 bases from J, the junction kept 10 bases outside the gene matches. The CDR3 loop is CATSSGPSETQYF. As DNA, the CDR3 is TGTGCCACGTCTAGCGGCCCCAGTGAGACCCAGTACTTC.

V and J are TRBV9 and TRBJ2-7; perhaps TRBD1 as D (6 bases). The CDR3 is 14 residues long. With 3 bases removed from V and 5 bases from J, the gap between germline ends came to 15 bases. Looked up from germline, CDR1 is SGDLS and CDR2 is YYNGEE. The CDR3 loop is CASSGSTGIHEQYF. CDR3 sequence (DNA): TGTGCCAGCAGCGGAAGTACAGGGATCCACGAGCAGTACTTC. Combining the CDR3 with reference TRBV9 and TRBJ2-7 gives the whole variable domain DSGVTQTPKHLITATGQRVTLRCSPRSGDLSVYWYQQSLDQGLQFLIQYYNGEERAKGNILERFSAQQFPDLHSELNLSSLELGDSALYFCASSGSTGIHEQYFGPGTRLTVT.

This chain links TRBV30 with TRBJ2-7; 9 nucleotides match TRBD2. Germline values: CDR1 GTSNPN, CDR2 SVGIG (reference sequence). The CDR3 has 15 amino acids. J was trimmed by 5 bases and V by 2 bases; bases with no gene match: 10. This CDR3 is CAWSRAGGPGNEQYF. The CDR3 DNA is TGTGCCTGGAGTAGGGCGGGAGGGCCCGGGAACGAGCAGTACTTC. The full variable domain, with the rest looked up from reference TRBV30 and TRBJ2-7, is SQTIHQWPATLVQPVGSPLSLECTVEGTSNPNLYWYRQAAGRGLQLLFYSVGIGQISSEVPQNLSASRPQDRQFILSSKKLLLSDSGFYLCAWSRAGGPGNEQYFGPGTRLTVT.

The J gene is TRBJ2-1, the V gene TRBV7-6; 8 positions match TRBD2. The CDR3 sequence is 15 residues long. The J segment lost 7 bases and the V segment lost 5 bases, leaving 10 bases of the junction unmatched. Per the germline V gene, CDR1 is SGHVS and CDR2 is FNYEAQ. The CDR3 nucleotides read TGTGCCAGCAGCGAGCTAGCGGGCCATCAGAATGAGCAGTTCTTC. Its protein product is CASSELAGHQNEQFF.

In this sample, this clone turned up once. Other nucleotide sequences from this sample produce the same CDR3. The chain employs TRBV28 and TRBJ1-2, with D maybe TRBD1 (5 bases). Trimming removed 3 bases at V and 2 bases at J, with 7 bases between. Looked up from germline, CDR1 is MDHEN and CDR2 is SYDVKM. The CDR3 sequence is 13 residues long. CDR3 DNA: TGTGCCAGCAGTTTGGGGGTAAACTATGGCTACACCTTC. Translated: CASSLGVNYGYTF.

This chain links TRBV4-3 with TRBJ1-3, with D unresolved. CDR1 is LGHNA, CDR2 YSLEER, per germline. CDR3 length: 17 residues. V was cut by 1 base and J by 4 bases, with 17 bases left in between. The CDR3 is CASSQAPQVAVGNTIYF. Written as DNA, the CDR3 is TGCGCCAGCAGCCAAGCACCCCAGGTGGCGGTGGGAAACACCATATATTTT.

This chain uses TRBV12-5 with TRBJ2-3; D may match TRBD1 or TRBD2 (6 bases each). The V and J ends lost 6 bases and 0 bases respectively, with 10 bases between them. Germline V CDR1 and CDR2: LGHNT, FRNRAP. This CDR3 is 14 amino acids long. The CDR3 nucleotides are TGTGCTAGTGGGGGGGGCCGAAGCACAGATACGCAGTATTTT. This codes for CASGGGRSTDTQYF.

With respect to this clone: Mismatch with germline at one junction end may stem from a read error. The DNA for the CDR3 is TGTGCCAGCAGCGTAGACGACAGAGAGCCGTTCTTC. The encoded protein is CASSVDDREPFF. The chain is built from TRBV9 and TRBJ2-1, with D possibly matching TRBD1 (5 bases). This CDR3 contains 12 residues. Germline V gene data show CDR1 as SGDLS and CDR2 as YYNGEE.

This sequence joins TRBV5-5 and TRBJ1-4; D gene unclear. V gave up 6 bases and J gave up 6 bases, with 18 bases separating them. The CDR3 is 15 residues long. Germline V lookup: CDR1 SGHKS, CDR2 YYEKEE (reference sequence). The chain's CDR3 is CASTLGSVVYEKLFF. DNA of the CDR3: TGTGCCAGCACCCTGGGGAGCGTCGTCTATGAAAAACTGTTTTTT.